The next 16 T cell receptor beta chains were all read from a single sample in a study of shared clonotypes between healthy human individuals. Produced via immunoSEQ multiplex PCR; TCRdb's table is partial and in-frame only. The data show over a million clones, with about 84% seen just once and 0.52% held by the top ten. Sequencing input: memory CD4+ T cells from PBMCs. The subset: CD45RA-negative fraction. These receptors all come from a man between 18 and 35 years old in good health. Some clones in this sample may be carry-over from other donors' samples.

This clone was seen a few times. CDR3 DNA: TGTGCCAGCAGCTCAAACTACATTCAAGAGACCCAGTACTTC. Encoded protein: CASSSNYIQETQYF. The V gene is TRBV5-6, the J gene TRBJ2-5; no definite D call. Germline CDR1 reads SGHDT; CDR2 reads YYEEEE. This CDR3 spans 14 amino acids. Between the trimmed V and J ends, which lost 3 bases and 2 bases, there was a span of 11 bases. The full variable domain, in which reference TRBV5-6 and TRBJ2-5 provide the parts outside the CDR3, is DAGVTQSPTHLIKTRGQQVTLRCSPKSGHDTVSWYQQALGQGPQFIFQYYEEEERQRGNFPDRFSGHQFPNYSSELNVNALLLGDSALYLCASSSNYIQETQYFGPGTRLLVL.

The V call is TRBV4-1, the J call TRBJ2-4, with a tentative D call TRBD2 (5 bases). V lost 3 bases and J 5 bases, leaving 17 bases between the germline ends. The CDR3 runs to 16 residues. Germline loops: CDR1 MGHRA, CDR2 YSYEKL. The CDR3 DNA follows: TGCGCCAGCAGCCACCCCGGGCCCGGAGGCGAAAACATTCAGTACTTC. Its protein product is CASSHPGPGGENIQYF.

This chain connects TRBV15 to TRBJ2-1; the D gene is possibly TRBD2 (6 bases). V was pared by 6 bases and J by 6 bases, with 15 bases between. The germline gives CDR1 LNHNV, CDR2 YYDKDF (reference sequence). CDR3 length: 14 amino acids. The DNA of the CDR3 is TGTGCCACCAGTCTACGGGAGCTCTCCAATGAGCAGTTCTTC. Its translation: CATSLRELSNEQFF.

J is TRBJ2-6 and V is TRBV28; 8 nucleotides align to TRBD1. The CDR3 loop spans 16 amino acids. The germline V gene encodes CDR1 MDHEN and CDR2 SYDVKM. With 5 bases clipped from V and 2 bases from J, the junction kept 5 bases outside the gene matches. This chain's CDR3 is CASSLKQGAGANVLTF. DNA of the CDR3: TGTGCCAGCAGTCTAAAACAGGGGGCTGGGGCCAACGTCCTGACTTTC. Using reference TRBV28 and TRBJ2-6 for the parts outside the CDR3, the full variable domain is DVKVTQSSRYLVKRTGEKVFLECVQDMDHENMFWYRQDPGLGLRLIYFSYDVKMKEKGDIPEGYSVSREKKERFSLILESASTNQTSMYLCASSLKQGAGANVLTFGAGSRLTVL.

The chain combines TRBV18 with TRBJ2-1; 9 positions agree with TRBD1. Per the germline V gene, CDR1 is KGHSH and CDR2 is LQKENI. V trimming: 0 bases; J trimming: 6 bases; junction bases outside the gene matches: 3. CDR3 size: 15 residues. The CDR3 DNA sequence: TGTGCCAGCTCACCACCGGGGGACAGGGTCAATGAGCAGTTCTTC. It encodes CASSPPGDRVNEQFF.

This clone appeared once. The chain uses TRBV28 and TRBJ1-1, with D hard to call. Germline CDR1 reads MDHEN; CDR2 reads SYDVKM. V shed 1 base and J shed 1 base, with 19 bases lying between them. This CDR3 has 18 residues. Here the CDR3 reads CASSLFLSLERSNTEAFF. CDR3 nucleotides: TGTGCCAGCAGTTTATTCCTATCGCTGGAGAGGTCGAACACTGAAGCTTTCTTT. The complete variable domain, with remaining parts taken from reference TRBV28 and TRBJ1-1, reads DVKVTQSSRYLVKRTGEKVFLECVQDMDHENMFWYRQDPGLGLRLIYFSYDVKMKEKGDIPEGYSVSREKKERFSLILESASTNQTSMYLCASSLFLSLERSNTEAFFGQGTRLTVV.

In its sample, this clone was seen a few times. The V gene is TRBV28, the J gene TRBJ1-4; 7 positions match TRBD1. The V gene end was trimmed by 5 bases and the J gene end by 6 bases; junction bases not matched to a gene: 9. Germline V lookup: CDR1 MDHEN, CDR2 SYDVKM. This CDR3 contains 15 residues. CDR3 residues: CASSKRQGFDEKLFF. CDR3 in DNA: TGTGCCAGCAGTAAAAGACAGGGTTTTGATGAAAAACTGTTTTTT. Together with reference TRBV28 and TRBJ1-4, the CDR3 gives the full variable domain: DVKVTQSSRYLVKRTGEKVFLECVQDMDHENMFWYRQDPGLGLRLIYFSYDVKMKEKGDIPEGYSVSREKKERFSLILESASTNQTSMYLCASSKRQGFDEKLFFGSGTQLSVL.

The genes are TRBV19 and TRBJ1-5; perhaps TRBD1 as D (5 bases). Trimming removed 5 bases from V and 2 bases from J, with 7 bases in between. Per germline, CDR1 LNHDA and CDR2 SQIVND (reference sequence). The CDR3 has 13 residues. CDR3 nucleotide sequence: TGTGCCAGTAGTGGGGCAGGCAATCAGCCCCAGCATTTT. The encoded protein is CASSGAGNQPQHF.

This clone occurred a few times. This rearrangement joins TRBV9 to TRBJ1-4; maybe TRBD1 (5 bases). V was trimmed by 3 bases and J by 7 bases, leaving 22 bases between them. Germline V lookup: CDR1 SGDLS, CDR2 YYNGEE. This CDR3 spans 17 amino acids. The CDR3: CASSGGGRNLGPEKLFF. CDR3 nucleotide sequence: TGTGCCAGCAGCGGAGGCGGCCGGAATTTGGGGCCTGAAAAACTGTTTTTT.

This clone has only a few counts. The CDR3 protein is CAWGGDTQYF. DNA for the CDR3: TGTGCCTGGGGGGGGGATACGCAGTATTTT. The chain links TRBV30 to TRBJ2-3; TRBD2 might be the D (6 bases). V shed 5 bases and J shed 6 bases, with 6 bases lying between them. Germline CDR1 reads GTSNPN; CDR2 reads SVGIG (reference sequence). This CDR3 has 10 amino acids.

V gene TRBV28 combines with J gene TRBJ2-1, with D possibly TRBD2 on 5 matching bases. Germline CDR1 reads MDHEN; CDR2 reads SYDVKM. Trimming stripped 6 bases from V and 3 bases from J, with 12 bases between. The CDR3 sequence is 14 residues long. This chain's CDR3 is CASSRPGGYNEQFF. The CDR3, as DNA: TGTGCCAGCAGCCGCCCCGGAGGCTACAATGAGCAGTTCTTC.

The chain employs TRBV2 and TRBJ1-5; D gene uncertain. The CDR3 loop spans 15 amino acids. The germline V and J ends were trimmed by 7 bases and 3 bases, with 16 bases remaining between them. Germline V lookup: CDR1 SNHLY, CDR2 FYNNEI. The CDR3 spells CASNGGVGINQPQHF. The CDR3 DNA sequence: TGTGCCAGCAACGGCGGCGTAGGGATCAATCAGCCCCAGCATTTT.

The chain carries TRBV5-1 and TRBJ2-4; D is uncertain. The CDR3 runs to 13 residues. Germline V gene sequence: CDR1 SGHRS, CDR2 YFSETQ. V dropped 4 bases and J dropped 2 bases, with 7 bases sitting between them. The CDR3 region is CASSPLTKNIQYF. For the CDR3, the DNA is TGCGCCAGCAGCCCCCTTACCAAAAACATTCAGTACTTC.

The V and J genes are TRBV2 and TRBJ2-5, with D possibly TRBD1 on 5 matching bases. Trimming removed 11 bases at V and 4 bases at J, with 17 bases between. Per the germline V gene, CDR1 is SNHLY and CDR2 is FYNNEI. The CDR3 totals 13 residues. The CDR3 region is CAGEHLGVETQYF. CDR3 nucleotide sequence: TGTGCCGGAGAGCACTTAGGGGTAGAGACCCAGTACTTC.

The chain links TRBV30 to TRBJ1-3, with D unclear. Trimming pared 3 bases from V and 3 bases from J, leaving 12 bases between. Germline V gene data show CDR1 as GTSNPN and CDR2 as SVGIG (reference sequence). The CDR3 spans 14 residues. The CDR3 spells CAWRSRGFGNTIYF. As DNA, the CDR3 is TGTGCCTGGAGATCACGGGGATTTGGAAACACCATATATTTT.

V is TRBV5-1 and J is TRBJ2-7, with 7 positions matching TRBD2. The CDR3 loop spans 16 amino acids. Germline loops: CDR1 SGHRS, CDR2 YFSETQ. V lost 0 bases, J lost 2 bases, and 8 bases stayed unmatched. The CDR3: CASSLEPSGGPYEQYF. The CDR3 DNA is TGCGCCAGCAGCTTGGAACCTAGCGGAGGTCCCTACGAGCAGTACTTC.